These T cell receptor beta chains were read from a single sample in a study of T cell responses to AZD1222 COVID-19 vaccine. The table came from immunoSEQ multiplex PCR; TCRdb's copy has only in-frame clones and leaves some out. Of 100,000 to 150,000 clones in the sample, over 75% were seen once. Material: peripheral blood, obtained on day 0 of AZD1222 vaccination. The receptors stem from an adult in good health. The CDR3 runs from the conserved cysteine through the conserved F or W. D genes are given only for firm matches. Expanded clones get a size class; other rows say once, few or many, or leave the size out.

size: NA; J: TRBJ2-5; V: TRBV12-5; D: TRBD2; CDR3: CASGRGAIPETQYF; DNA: TGTGCTAGTGGGCGGGGGGCCATACCAGAGACCCAGTACTTC
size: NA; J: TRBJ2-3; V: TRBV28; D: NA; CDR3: CASRATDTDTQYF; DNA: TGTGCCAGCAGGGCGACAGACACAGATACGCAGTATTTT
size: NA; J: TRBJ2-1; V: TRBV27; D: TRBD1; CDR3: CASSLDRMAEQFF; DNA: TGTGCCAGCAGTTTGGACAGGATGGCTGAGCAGTTCTTC
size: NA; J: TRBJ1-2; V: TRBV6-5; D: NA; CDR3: CASSYEADNYGYTF; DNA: TGTGCCAGCAGTTACGAGGCGGACAACTATGGCTACACCTTC
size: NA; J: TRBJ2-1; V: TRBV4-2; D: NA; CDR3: CASSSGVSYNEQFF; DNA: TGTGCCAGCAGCAGCGGAGTCTCCTACAATGAGCAGTTCTTC
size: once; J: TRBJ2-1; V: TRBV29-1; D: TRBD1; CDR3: CSVDDLGTAFYNEQFF; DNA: TGCAGCGTTGATGACTTAGGGACAGCGTTCTACAATGAGCAGTTCTTC
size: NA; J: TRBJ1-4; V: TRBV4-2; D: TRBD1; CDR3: CASSQGGQRVATNEKLFF; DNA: TGTGCCAGCAGCCAAGGGGGACAGCGGGTAGCAACTAATGAAAAACTGTTTTTT
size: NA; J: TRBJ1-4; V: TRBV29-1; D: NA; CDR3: CSVIGTEEKLFF; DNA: TGCAGCGTCATAGGGACGGAGGAAAAACTGTTTTTT
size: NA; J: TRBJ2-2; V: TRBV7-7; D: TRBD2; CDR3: CASSPGGGWTGELFF; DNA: TGTGCTAGCAGCCCGGGGGGGGGCTGGACCGGGGAGCTGTTTTTT
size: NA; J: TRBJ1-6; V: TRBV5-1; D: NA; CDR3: CASSSGASGDSPLHF; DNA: TGCGCCAGCAGCTCTGGGGCCTCCGGGGATTCACCCCTCCACTTT